The clone carrying this T cell receptor beta chain appeared many times. Its antigen remains unknown. RNA transcripts yielded amplified TCR beta CDR3 regions. A first-round RT-PCR of the TCR CDR3 used the HTBI primer set. TCRdb recomputed calls from the multiplex PCR reads with MiXCR, one row per CDR3 protein. The data contain some 510,000 distinct CDR3 sequences, under 25% of them singletons. The data were obtained in a study of T cells in Graves' hyperthyroidism and ophthalmopathy. Whole-study findings and limits: Most expanded thyroid clonotypes above 0.001 recurred in blood.

Each patient was aged 18 to 65 and had newly diagnosed hyperthyroidism of under 2 months' duration. The sample comprised blood. The TCR comes from a man between 18 and 29 years old with Graves' hyperthyroidism.

CDR3 DNA sequence: TGTGCCAGCAGTTTTGTTGGGACAGAAGCTTTCTTT. It specifies CASSFVGTEAFF. V usage is TRBV27 and J usage is TRBJ1-1, with D perhaps TRBD1 (6 bases). The length of the CDR3 is 12 residues. From germline, CDR1 is MNHEY and CDR2 SMNVEV (reference sequence). V shed 3 bases and J shed 8 bases, with 10 bases lying between them.